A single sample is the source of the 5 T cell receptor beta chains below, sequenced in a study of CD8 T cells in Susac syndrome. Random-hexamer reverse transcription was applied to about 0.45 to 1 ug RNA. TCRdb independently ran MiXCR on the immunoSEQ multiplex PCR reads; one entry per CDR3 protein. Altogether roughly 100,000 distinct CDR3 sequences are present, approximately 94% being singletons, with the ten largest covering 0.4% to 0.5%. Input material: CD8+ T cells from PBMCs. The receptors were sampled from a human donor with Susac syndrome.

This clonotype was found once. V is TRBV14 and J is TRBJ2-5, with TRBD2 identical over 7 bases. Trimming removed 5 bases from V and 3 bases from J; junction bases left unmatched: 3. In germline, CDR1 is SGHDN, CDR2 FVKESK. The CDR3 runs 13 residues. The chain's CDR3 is CASSGGREETQYF. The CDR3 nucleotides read TGTGCCAGCAGCGGCGGGAGAGAAGAGACCCAGTACTTC.

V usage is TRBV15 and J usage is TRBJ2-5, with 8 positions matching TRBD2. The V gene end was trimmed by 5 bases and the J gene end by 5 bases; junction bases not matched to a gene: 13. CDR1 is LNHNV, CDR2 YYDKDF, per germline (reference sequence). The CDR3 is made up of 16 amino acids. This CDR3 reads CATSLEAGGRGETQYF. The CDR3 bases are TGTGCCACCAGCCTCGAGGCGGGGGGCCGGGGGGAGACCCAGTACTTC. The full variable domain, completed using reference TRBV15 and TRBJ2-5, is DAMVIQNPRYQVTQFGKPVTLSCSQTLNHNVMYWYQQKSSQAPKLLFHYYDKDFNNEADTPDNFQSRRPNTSFCFLDIRSPGLGDTAMYLCATSLEAGGRGETQYFGPGTRLLVL.

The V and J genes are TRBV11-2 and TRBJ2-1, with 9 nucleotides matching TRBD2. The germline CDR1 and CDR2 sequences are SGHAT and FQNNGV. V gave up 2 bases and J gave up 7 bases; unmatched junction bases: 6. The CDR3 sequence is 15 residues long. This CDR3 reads CASSLLGGGGNEQFF. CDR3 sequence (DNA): TGTGCCAGCAGCTTATTGGGCGGGGGGGGTAATGAGCAGTTCTTC. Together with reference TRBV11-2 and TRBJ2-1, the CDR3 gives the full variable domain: EAGVAQSPRYKIIEKRQSVAFWCNPISGHATLYWYQQILGQGPKLLIQFQNNGVVDDSQLPKDRFSAERLKGVDSTLKIQPAKLEDSAVYLCASSLLGGGGNEQFFGPGTRLTVL.

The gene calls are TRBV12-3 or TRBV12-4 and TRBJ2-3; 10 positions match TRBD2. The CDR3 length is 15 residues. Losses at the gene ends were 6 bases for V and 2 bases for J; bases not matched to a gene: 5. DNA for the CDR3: TGTGCCAGCAGACCTAGCGGGGGCTCCACAGATACGCAGTATTTT. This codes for CASRPSGGSTDTQYF.

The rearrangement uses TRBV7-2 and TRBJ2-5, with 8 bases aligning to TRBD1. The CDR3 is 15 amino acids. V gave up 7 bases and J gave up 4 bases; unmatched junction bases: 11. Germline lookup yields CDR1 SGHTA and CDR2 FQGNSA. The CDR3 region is CASNLRTGLGETQYF. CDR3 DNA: TGTGCCAGCAACCTCCGGACAGGGCTGGGAGAGACCCAGTACTTC.